This T cell receptor beta chain was obtained from a study of T cell changes during pregnancy in multiple sclerosis. The method was immunoSEQ multiplex PCR; TCRdb's version includes in-frame clones alone and lacks a portion of them. The sample contains roughly 60,000 clones, around 90% of which appear only once. CDR1 and CDR2 from the germline V gene are GTSNPN and SVGIG (reference sequence). Trimming shortened V by 2 bases and J by 0 bases, and 13 bases separated the two germline ends. The CDR3 contains 15 residues. Sequenced material: peripheral blood, taken in the second trimester of pregnancy. The sequence came from a female donor in good health, enrolled as a control in a pregnancy study. The rearrangement uses TRBV30 and TRBJ1-2; D is possibly TRBD1 (6 bases). CDR3 residues: CAWSYRNRANYGYTF. The CDR3 nucleotides read TGTGCCTGGAGTTACCGAAACAGGGCTAACTATGGCTACACCTTC. Combining the CDR3 with reference TRBV30 and TRBJ1-2 gives the whole variable domain SQTIHQWPATLVQPVGSPLSLECTVEGTSNPNLYWYRQAAGRGLQLLFYSVGIGQISSEVPQNLSASRPQDRQFILSSKKLLLSDSGFYLCAWSYRNRANYGYTFGSGTRLTVV.